This section outlines one TCR beta chain sequence together with its context. This clone was detected a few times. The specificity of this receptor is unknown. No much larger clone is present one base from it, and per-base qualities are unavailable. Other nucleotide sequences in the sample specify the same CDR3. V and J lose 0 bases and 4 bases, and a span of 9 bases separates them. Measured from the cysteine to the phenylalanine, the CDR3 is 14 residues long. The sequence is cut down to CDR3 DNA, 42 bases in frame from base 1. CDR1 and CDR2 are drawn from the germline V gene (reference sequence): PRHDT, FYEKMQ. The data stem from a study of shared clonotypes between healthy human individuals (dated by TCRdb to the early 2020s). For the wider study: The cohort included a few men and a couple of women between 18 and 49 years of age. Blood TCR repertoires of roughly five healthy adults were deeply sequenced to estimate repertoire size and the extent of clonotype sharing between individuals. Each donor's leukapheresis produced roughly between roughly 0.94 and 9.5 billion PBMCs. Per donor, three plates each were used for CD4 naive and CD4 memory, two for CD8 naive, and one for CD8 memory. Different laboratories and diverse techniques were used to prepare libraries and sequence TCR repertoires, to increase sequencing depth and limit assay-specific biases. Paper-wide results and their limitations: Sharing across a few donors was observed for roughly 5.4% of naive CD4, over 3% of naive CD8, roughly 2.4% of memory CD4, and over 0.3% of memory CD8 clonotypes. Rarefaction of sorted-subset datasets indicated incomplete sequencing despite the large sequencing depth. The small number of donors limited the genetic and exposure-history diversity represented. Pairwise subsampling indicated that sequencing depth was expected to affect the degree of clonotype sharing among donors. Higher generation probabilities were observed for clonotypes shared by all four sorted-subset donors than for non-shared clonotypes. Larger estimated clonotype richness was generally found for naive subsets than for memory subsets. Sampling was restricted to blood, and TCR repertoires in tissues likely differ from the TCR repertoires found in blood.

Healthy HIV-negative adults with no recently reported acute infections or vaccinations were included as donors. All donors were Caucasian adults living in Nashville, Tennessee, USA. CD8 memory samples combined magnetically selected CD45RO+ cells with CCR7-negative CD45RA+ effector memory (TemRA) cells. Blood was collected by leukapheresis, and PBMCs were isolated by Ficoll-Histopaque density gradient centrifugation and then cryopreserved in liquid nitrogen vapor phase. Analytical flow cytometry was used to check the purity and quantity of every magnetically sorted T cell population. Each sorted fraction had its genomic DNA isolated and then quantified by UV absorbance on a Nanodrop 2000c. TCR CDR3 regions were amplified from genomic DNA by multiplex PCR using the deep immunoSEQ assay. Extracted genomic DNA from each cell subset was distributed evenly across all wells of several immunoSEQ 96-well plates, and each plate was treated as a replicate. Each replicate PCR for sorted subsets received about 180 ng genomic DNA, equal to roughly 30,000 T cell genomes. Purified libraries were quantified with a Qubit 3.0 fluorometer, sized on a Bioanalyzer 2100, and re-quantified with the KAPA Library Quantification kit. A separate single-read 150-cycle Illumina NextSeq 550 flow cell was used to sequence each immunoSEQ 96-well plate. From the authors' description of their analysis: Because only junctional sequences without quality scores were contained in the immunoSEQ output, filtering matching that applied to full-length reads could not be performed. To assign V/J genes and CDR3, sequences were annotated against IMGT germline references using PyIR, a Python wrapper for IgBLAST v1.9. Any read was removed if the V/J assignment was weak (E-value above 1e-6), the CDR3 was missing, or the read contained stop codons, out-of-frame junctions, or ambiguous translated residues. V3J clonotypes were defined as sequences sharing an identical inferred V gene, J gene, and CDR3 amino acid sequence. Percentage overlap between repertoires was calculated by dividing the number of shared unique clonotypes by the size of the smaller repertoire. Richness of each repertoire was evaluated using RTK rarefaction, the Chao1 estimator, and Recon v2.1 estimates of unobserved clonotypes. Generation probabilities for all TCRbeta clonotypes obtained by the gDNA method from a handful of donors were computed using OLGA. Entries here come from immuneACCESS through TCRdb and include only in-frame sequences with V and J called. Some clones fail to appear in such tables; in the studies checked, an unresolved V gene covers under half of the shortfall, and the cause of the remainder is unknown. V and J calls and clone size follow that table, whereas D and trimming were derived from the DNA. The sample contains 90,000 to 120,000 clones, roughly 70% of them found a single time. The ten largest account for about 24% of the sample.

The source material was memory CD8+ T cells sorted from blood. The intended sense of this specimen's cell subset or site label: CD45RO+ cells pooled with CCR7-negative TemRA cells. The sequence is built from TRBV13 and TRBJ1-2, and the D gene may be TRBD1, 5 bases matching. This receptor was identified in a woman aged 25-40 years in good health. The CDR3 has the sequence CASSLGTGGYGYTF. The base sequence is TGTGCCAGCAGCTTAGGGACCGGGGGCTATGGCTACACCTTC.